The T cell receptor beta chain under discussion was sequenced for a study of regulatory T cells in long-lasting Graves disease. Germline CDR1 and CDR2: SGHTA and FQGTGA. The CDR3 loop spans 17 amino acids. V lost 5 bases and J lost 5, with 22 bases in between. Sample time point: persistent/refractory GD, antithyroid drugs over 5 years with positive TRAb. The TCR library was prepared using RNA isolated from PBMCs. An endocrinology unit in Xi'an, China, supplied the patients. For TCR beta, libraries came from iRepertoire HTBI primers and Arm-PCR of CDR3 regions. A single record per CDR3 protein comes from TCRdb applying MiXCR to the multiplex PCR reads. Counted here are about 660,000 distinct CDR3 sequences, around 30% occurring once; the ten biggest clones make up around 42%. Whole-study results and caveats: Persistent patients shared more public clonotypes (roughly 2,500) than new patients (approximately 1,000). Gene preferences differed: TRBV28, TRBJ1-2, TRBJ2-5 in persistent cases.

On this clonotype: Its antigen is still unknown.

The sequenced sample was peripheral blood mononuclear cells (PBMCs), obtained when the disease was refractory, from a patient treated with antithyroid drugs. The origin of this receptor is a female donor with Graves disease. The rearrangement uses TRBV7-3 and TRBJ2-1; D not certain. The CDR3 spells CASSQPLVGSADNEQFF. CDR3 DNA: TGTGCCAGCAGCCAACCACTTGTGGGGTCTGCGGACAATGAGCAGTTCTTC.